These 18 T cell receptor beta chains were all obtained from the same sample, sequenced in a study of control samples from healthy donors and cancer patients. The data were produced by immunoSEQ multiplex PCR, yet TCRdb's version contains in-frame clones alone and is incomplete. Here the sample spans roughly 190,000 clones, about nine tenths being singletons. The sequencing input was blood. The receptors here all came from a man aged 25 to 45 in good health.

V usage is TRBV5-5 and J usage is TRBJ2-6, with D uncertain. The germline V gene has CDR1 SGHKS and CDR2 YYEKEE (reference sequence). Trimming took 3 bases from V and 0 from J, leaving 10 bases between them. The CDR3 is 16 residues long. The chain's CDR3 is CASSSLQSSGANVLTF. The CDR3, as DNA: TGTGCCAGCAGCTCCCTACAGTCCTCTGGGGCCAACGTCCTGACTTTC.

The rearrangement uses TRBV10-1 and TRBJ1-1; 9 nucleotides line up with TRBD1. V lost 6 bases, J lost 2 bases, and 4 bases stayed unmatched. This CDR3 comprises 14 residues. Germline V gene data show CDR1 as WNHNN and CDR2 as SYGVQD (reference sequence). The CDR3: CASSRDRVNTEAFF. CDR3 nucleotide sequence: TGCGCCAGCAGCCGGGACAGGGTAAACACTGAAGCTTTCTTT.

Here the CDR3 DNA reads TGTGCCAGCAGTTTATCAGGACAGGGTGGGGAGACCCAGTACTTC. It codes for CASSLSGQGGETQYF. The V call is TRBV28, the J call TRBJ2-5; 8 nucleotides agree with TRBD1. The germline CDR1 and CDR2 sequences are MDHEN and SYDVKM. The CDR3 loop spans 15 amino acids. V lost 1 base, J lost 5 bases, and 6 bases stayed unmatched.

CDR3 region: CASSSNPGQGGEQYF. In DNA form, the CDR3 reads TGTGCCAGCAGTAGTAATCCGGGACAGGGCGGCGAGCAGTACTTC. This chain joins TRBV3-1 (or the pseudogene TRBV3-2) and TRBJ2-7; 9 bases line up with TRBD1. V lost 6 bases to trimming and J lost 6 bases; unmatched junction nucleotides: 12. CDR1 LGHDT and CDR2 YNNKEL come from the germline V gene (reference sequence). This CDR3 is built from 15 residues.

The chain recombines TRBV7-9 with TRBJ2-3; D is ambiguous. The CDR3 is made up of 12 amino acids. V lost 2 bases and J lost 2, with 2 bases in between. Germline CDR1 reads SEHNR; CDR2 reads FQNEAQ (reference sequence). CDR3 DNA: TGTGCCAGCAGCTTATTCACAGATACGCAGTATTTT. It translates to CASSLFTDTQYF.

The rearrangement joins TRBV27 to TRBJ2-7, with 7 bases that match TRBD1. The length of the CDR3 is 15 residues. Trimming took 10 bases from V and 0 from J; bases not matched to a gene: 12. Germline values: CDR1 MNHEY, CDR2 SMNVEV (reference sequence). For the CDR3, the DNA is TGTGCCACCCCAGATGCAGGGGGTAGCTCCTACGAGCAGTACTTC. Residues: CATPDAGGSSYEQYF.

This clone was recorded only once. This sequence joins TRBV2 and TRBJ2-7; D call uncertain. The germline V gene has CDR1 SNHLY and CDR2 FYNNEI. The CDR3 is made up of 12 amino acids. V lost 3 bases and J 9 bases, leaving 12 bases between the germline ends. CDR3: CASSDTLSTQYF. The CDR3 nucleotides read TGTGCCAGCAGTGACACGCTCAGTACGCAGTACTTC.

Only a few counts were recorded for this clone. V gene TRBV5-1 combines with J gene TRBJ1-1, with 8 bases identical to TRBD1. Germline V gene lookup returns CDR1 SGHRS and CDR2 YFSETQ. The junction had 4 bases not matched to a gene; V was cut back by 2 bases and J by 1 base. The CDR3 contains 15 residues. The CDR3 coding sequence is TGCGCCAGCAGCTTAGGACAGGGCCCGAACACTGAAGCTTTCTTT. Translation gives CASSLGQGPNTEAFF.

This CDR3 reads CASSFQNSPLHF. The CDR3 DNA reads as TGTGCCAGCAGTTTTCAGAATTCACCCCTCCACTTT. The chain uses TRBV27 and TRBJ1-6, with no clear D. The ends were cut back, 3 bases at V and 7 bases at J, with 4 bases in the middle. The CDR3 extends over 12 amino acids. Germline V gene sequence: CDR1 MNHEY, CDR2 SMNVEV (reference sequence).

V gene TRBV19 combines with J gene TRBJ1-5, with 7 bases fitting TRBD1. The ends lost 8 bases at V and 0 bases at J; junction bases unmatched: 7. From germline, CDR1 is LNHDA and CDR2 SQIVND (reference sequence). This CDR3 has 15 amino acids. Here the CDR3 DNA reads TGTGCCAGTGGCCCTCACAGGGGTAGCAATCAGCCCCAGCATTTT. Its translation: CASGPHRGSNQPQHF.

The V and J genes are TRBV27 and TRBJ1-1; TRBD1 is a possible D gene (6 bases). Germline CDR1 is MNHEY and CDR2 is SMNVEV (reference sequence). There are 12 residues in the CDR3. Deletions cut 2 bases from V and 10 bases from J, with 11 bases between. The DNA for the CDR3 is TGTGCCAGCAGTTTAGTGGGGGGGCGAGCTTTCTTT. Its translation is CASSLVGGRAFF.

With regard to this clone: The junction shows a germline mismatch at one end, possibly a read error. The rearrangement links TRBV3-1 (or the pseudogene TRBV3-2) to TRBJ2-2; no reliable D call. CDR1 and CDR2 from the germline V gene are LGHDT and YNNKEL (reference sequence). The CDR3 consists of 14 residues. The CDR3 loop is CASRQAVNSGELFF. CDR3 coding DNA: TGTGCCAGCAGGCAAGCCGTCAATTCCGGGGAGCTGTTTTTT.

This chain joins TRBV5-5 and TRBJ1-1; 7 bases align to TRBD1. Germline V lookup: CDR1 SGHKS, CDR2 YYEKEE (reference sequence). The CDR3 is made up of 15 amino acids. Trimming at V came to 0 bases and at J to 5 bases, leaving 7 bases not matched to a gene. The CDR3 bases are TGTGCCAGCAGCTTGGCACTACAGGGGTGGACTGAAGCTTTCTTT. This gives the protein CASSLALQGWTEAFF.

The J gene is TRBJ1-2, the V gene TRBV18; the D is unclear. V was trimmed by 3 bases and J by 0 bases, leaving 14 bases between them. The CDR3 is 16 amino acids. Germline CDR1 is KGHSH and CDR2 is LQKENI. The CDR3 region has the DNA TGTGCCAGCTCACCGTACGACGGTCGGGCTAACTATGGCTACACCTTC. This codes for CASSPYDGRANYGYTF. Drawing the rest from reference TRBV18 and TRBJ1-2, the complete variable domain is NAGVMQNPRHLVRRRGQEARLRCSPMKGHSHVYWYRQLPEEGLKFMVYLQKENIIDESGMPKERFSAEFPKEGPSILRIQQVVRGDSAAYFCASSPYDGRANYGYTFGSGTRLTVV.

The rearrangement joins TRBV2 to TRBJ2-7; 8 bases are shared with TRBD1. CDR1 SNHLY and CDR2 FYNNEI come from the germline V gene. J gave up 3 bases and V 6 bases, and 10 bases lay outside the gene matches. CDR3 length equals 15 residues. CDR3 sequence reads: CASRLDRGPLYEQYF. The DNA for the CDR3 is TGTGCCAGCAGACTTGACAGGGGTCCTCTCTACGAGCAGTACTTC.

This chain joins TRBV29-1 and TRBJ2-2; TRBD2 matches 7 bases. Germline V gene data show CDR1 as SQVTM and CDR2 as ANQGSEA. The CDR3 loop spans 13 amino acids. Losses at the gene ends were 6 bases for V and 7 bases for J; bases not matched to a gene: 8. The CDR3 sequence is CSVGRGAGGELFF. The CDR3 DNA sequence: TGCAGCGTAGGGAGGGGAGCTGGCGGGGAGCTGTTTTTT.

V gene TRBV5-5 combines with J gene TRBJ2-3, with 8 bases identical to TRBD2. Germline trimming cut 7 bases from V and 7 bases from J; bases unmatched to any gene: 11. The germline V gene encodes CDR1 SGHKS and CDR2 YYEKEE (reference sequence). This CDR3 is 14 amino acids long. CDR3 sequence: CASLSGGARHTQYF. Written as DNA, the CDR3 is TGTGCCAGCCTGAGCGGGGGCGCCCGACATACGCAGTATTTT.

CDR3 sequence (DNA): TGTGCCAGCAGCGGGACAGATAACTATGGCTACACCTTC. The encoded protein is CASSGTDNYGYTF. This chain connects TRBV9 to TRBJ1-2; possible D gene TRBD1, 6 bases. Germline CDR1 SGDLS, CDR2 YYNGEE. The CDR3 consists of 13 residues. Deletions cut 3 bases from V and 1 base from J, with 7 bases between.